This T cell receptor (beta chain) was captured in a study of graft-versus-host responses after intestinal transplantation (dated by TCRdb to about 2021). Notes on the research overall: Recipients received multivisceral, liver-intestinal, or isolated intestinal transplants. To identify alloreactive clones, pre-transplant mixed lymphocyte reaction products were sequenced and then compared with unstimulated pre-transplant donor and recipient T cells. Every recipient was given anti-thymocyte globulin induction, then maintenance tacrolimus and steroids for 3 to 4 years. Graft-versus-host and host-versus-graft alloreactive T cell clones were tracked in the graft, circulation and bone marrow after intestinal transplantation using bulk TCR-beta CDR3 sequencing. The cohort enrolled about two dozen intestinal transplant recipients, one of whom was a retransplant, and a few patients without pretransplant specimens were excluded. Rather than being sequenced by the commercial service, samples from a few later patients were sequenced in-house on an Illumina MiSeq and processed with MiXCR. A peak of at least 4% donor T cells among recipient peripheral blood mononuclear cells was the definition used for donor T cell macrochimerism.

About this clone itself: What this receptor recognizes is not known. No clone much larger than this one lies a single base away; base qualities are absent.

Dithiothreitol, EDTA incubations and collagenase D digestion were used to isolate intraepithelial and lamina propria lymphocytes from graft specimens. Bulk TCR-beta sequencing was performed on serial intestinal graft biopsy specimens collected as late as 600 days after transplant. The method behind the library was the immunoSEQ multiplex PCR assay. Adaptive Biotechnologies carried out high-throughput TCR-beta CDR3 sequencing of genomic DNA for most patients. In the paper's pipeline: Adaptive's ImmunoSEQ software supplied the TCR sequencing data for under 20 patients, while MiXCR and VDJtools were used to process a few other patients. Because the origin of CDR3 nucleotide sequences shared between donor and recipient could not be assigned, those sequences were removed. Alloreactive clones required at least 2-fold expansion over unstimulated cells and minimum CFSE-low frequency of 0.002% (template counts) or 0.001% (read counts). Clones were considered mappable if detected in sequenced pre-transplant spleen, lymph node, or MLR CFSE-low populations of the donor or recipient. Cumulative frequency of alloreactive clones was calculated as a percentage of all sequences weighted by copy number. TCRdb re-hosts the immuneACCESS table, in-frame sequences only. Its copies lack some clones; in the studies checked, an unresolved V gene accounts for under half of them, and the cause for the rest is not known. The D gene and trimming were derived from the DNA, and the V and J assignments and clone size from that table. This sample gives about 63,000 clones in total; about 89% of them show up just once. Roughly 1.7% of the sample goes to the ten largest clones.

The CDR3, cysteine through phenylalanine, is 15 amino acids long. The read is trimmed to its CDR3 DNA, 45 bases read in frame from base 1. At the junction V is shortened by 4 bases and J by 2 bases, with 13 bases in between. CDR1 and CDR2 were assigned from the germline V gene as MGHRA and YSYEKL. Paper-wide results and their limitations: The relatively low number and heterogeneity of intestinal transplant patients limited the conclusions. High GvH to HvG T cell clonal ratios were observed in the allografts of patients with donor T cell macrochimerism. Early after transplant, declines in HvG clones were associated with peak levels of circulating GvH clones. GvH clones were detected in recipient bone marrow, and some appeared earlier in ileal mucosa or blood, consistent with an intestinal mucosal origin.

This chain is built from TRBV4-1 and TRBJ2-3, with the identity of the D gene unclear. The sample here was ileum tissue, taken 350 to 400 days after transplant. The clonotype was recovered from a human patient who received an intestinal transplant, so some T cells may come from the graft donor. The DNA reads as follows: TGCGCCAGCAGCCCTCGGGTTTCGCTCACAGATACGCAGTATTTT. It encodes CASSPRVSLTDTQYF.